This is a list of T cell receptor beta chains from one sample in a study of T cell responses to AZD1222 COVID-19 vaccine. The method was immunoSEQ multiplex PCR; TCRdb's version includes in-frame clones alone and lacks a portion of them. There are 95,000 to 100,000 clones in the sample; roughly 87% occur only once, and 16% lies in the top ten. Source: peripheral blood, taken on day 0 of AZD1222 vaccination. These TCRs come from an adult in good health. Both conserved end residues are part of each CDR3. Each record gives: D gene, clone size, V gene, J gene, CDR3 DNA, CDR3 protein. D genes are given only for firm matches. The listing skips clone size in some rows; elsewhere it reads once, few, many or a size class.

>.|few|TRBV28|TRBJ1-4
TGTGCCAGCACCTTAGGCCGGGACTATTATGCAACTAATGAAAAACTGTTTTTT
CASTLGRDYYATNEKLFF
>.|.|TRBV28|TRBJ1-5
TGTGCCAGCAGCCCGGGACTTGGGAGGGATCAGCCCCAGCATTTT
CASSPGLGRDQPQHF
>.|.|TRBV12-3/TRBV12-4|TRBJ2-2
TGTGCCAGCAATGAAGACCCCGGCGTATCGCTGTTTTTT
CASNEDPGVSLFF
>.|.|TRBV3-1/TRBV3-2|TRBJ1-5
TGTGCCAGCAGCCAGGATCATGGGCCCCAGCATTTT
CASSQDHGPQHF
>TRBD1|once|TRBV6-4|TRBJ1-3
TGTGCCAGCAGTGAGTTAGTGGGACAGGGGGAAGACACCATATATTTT
CASSELVGQGEDTIYF
>.|.|TRBV5-1|TRBJ2-3
TGCGCCAGCAGCTTGATGGGACTCCACACAGATACGCAGTATTTT
CASSLMGLHTDTQYF
>.|.|TRBV25-1|TRBJ2-2
TGTGCCAGCATGGGTCGTGCCACCGGGGAGCTGTTTTTT
CASMGRATGELFF
>.|once|TRBV6-5|TRBJ2-3
TGTGCCAGCAGTTTTATCACAGATACGCAGTATTTT
CASSFITDTQYF
>.|once|TRBV7-6|TRBJ2-1
TGTGCCAGCCAGGCTGGCTCCTACAATGAGCAGTTCTTC
CASQAGSYNEQFF
>TRBD1|.|TRBV28|TRBJ1-2
TGTGCCAGCAGTCGTGATACAGGGGGCGCTTGGTTTAAGGGCTACACCTTC
CASSRDTGGAWFKGYTF
>.|.|TRBV5-6|TRBJ2-7
TGTGCCAGCAGCTTAGATAGCTCCGAGCAGTACTTC
CASSLDSSEQYF
>.|.|TRBV29-1|TRBJ2-6
TGCAGCGTTCGCGATAGGTTATACAACGTCCTGACTTTC
CSVRDRLYNVLTF
>.|once|TRBV5-5|TRBJ1-1
TGTGCCAGCAGCTTGGGGACACAGAACACTGAAGCTTTCTTT
CASSLGTQNTEAFF
>.|.|TRBV4-1|TRBJ2-3
TGCGCCAGCAGCCTCACATCGGGGCAAAGGGCAGATACGCAGTATTTT
CASSLTSGQRADTQYF
>.|once|TRBV5-1|TRBJ2-3
TGCGCCAGCAGCTCAGCCCCGGCAGATACGCAGTATTTT
CASSSAPADTQYF
>.|once|TRBV5-1|TRBJ1-1
TGCGCCAGCAGCTCACGGACAGCAAACACTGAAGCTTTCTTT
CASSSRTANTEAFF
>TRBD1|.|TRBV3-1/TRBV3-2|TRBJ2-5
TGTGCCAGCAGCCGCCGACAGGGGGCTTTAGGGACCCAGTACTTC
CASSRRQGALGTQYF
>TRBD1|.|TRBV2|TRBJ1-1
TGTGCCAGCAGAAACAGGGGTGGGACTGAAGCTTTCTTT
CASRNRGGTEAFF
>TRBD2|.|TRBV3-1/TRBV3-2|TRBJ2-7
TGTGCCAGCAGCCAAGATCGCGGTAGCGGGATATATTACTACGAGCAGTACTTC
CASSQDRGSGIYYYEQYF
>.|.|TRBV5-4|TRBJ2-3
TGTGCCAGCAGTCCTCCAAGCACAGATACGCAGTATTTT
CASSPPSTDTQYF
>.|.|TRBV18|TRBJ2-7
TGTGCCAGCAAAGTGCAGGGAAACGAGCAGTACTTC
CASKVQGNEQYF
>.|.|TRBV20-1|TRBJ2-7
TGCAGTGCTAGTAGGGTGGGCTACGAGCAGTACTTC
CSASRVGYEQYF
>TRBD1|.|TRBV27|TRBJ2-7
TGTGCCAGCAGTTCACCTTTACAGGGGGCGAGAAATGAGCAGTACTTC
CASSSPLQGARNEQYF
>.|.|TRBV6-1|TRBJ1-3
TGTGCCAGCAGTGACAATCGTGAAAACACCATATATTTT
CASSDNRENTIYF
>TRBD1|once|TRBV11-2|TRBJ2-7
TGTGCCAGCAGCCCCGGACAGGGAAGGTACGAGCAGTACTTC
CASSPGQGRYEQYF
>TRBD2|.|TRBV9|TRBJ2-5
TGTGCCAGCAGCCCCCCCCGGGGGGGTCAGGAGACCCAGTACTTC
CASSPPRGGQETQYF
>TRBD1|.|TRBV7-9|TRBJ1-2
TGTGCCAGCAGCTCTACCGGGACAGGGGGGCATGGCTACACCTTC
CASSSTGTGGHGYTF
>.|.|TRBV10-3|TRBJ2-3
TGTGCCATCAGTGAAACATCAGATACGCAGTATTTT
CAISETSDTQYF
>TRBD1|.|TRBV3-1/TRBV3-2|TRBJ1-5
TGTGCCAGCAGCCAAGAGGGGGGACAGGTTAGCAATCAGCCCCAGCATTTT
CASSQEGGQVSNQPQHF
>TRBD2|.|TRBV13|TRBJ2-1
TGTGCCAGCAGCGACGGGACTAGCCCGTACAATGAGCAGTTCTTC
CASSDGTSPYNEQFF
>TRBD1|.|TRBV27|TRBJ2-7
TGTGCCAGCAGTTCAAAACCGGACAGGGGAAACGAGCAGTACTTC
CASSSKPDRGNEQYF
>.|.|TRBV18|TRBJ2-2
TGTGCCAGCTCACCAGACCTATACACCGGGGAGCTGTTTTTT
CASSPDLYTGELFF
>.|.|TRBV7-8|TRBJ2-7
TGTGCCAGCAGCTTAGGGGATGCGAGGGATATGAGCTCCTACGAGCAGTACTTC
CASSLGDARDMSSYEQYF
>.|.|TRBV27|TRBJ2-3
TGTGCCTCTCGGCCCGGGACGATTAGCACAGATACGCAGTATTTT
CASRPGTISTDTQYF
>.|.|TRBV5-1|TRBJ1-1
TGCGCCAGCCACAGGATCCAGGGAGCCACTGAAGCTTTCTTT
CASHRIQGATEAFF
>.|.|TRBV2|TRBJ2-1
TGTGCCAGCAGGCAGGCAGGGAATGAGCAGTTCTTC
CASRQAGNEQFF
>.|.|TRBV7-2|TRBJ2-2
TGTGCCAGCAGCTTAGGGGCGGGAAACACCGGGGAGCTGTTTTTT
CASSLGAGNTGELFF
>TRBD2|.|TRBV7-9|TRBJ2-2
TGTGCCAGCAGCCTAAGACTAGCGGGAGATCTGGGCACCGGGGAGCTGTTTTTT
CASSLRLAGDLGTGELFF
>.|.|TRBV12-5|TRBJ2-7
TGTGCTAGTGGTTTGTTTGGCAACGAGCAGTACTTC
CASGLFGNEQYF
>TRBD1|.|TRBV5-4|TRBJ2-7
TGTGCCAGCAGCCCCAACGACAGGGTGGGTTCGAAGAACGAGCAGTACTTC
CASSPNDRVGSKNEQYF
>TRBD2|.|TRBV27|TRBJ2-1
TGTGCCAGCAGTTTGGGCGGGAGTTTAGACAATGAGCAGTTCTTC
CASSLGGSLDNEQFF
>TRBD1|.|TRBV25-1|TRBJ1-2
TGTGCCAGCAGTGAATTTAAGGGGGCGAGTGGCTACACCTTC
CASSEFKGASGYTF
>TRBD1|.|TRBV18|TRBJ2-5
TGTGCCAGCTCACCAAACAGGGGGGAGACCCAGTACTTC
CASSPNRGETQYF
>TRBD1|.|TRBV5-5|TRBJ2-7
TGTGCCAGCAGCTTGGAAGGACAGGGAATCTACGAGCAGTACTTC
CASSLEGQGIYEQYF
>TRBD1|few|TRBV18|TRBJ2-7
TGTGCCAGCTCGCTCCGGGACAGAGAGCAGTACTTC
CASSLRDREQYF
>.|.|TRBV19|TRBJ1-1
TGTGCCAGTAGTATGATTTATGACACTGAAGCTTTCTTT
CASSMIYDTEAFF
>.|.|TRBV5-5|TRBJ1-6
TGTGCCAGCAGCTCCATCCTCCTTTATAATTCACCCCTCCACTTT
CASSSILLYNSPLHF
>TRBD1|few|TRBV10-2|TRBJ2-7
TGCGCCAGCAATGGACAGGGTTTTTCCTACGAGCAGTACTTC
CASNGQGFSYEQYF
>TRBD2|.|TRBV7-6|TRBJ2-1
TGTGCCAGCAGTAATCCGGGACTAGGCCCAAATGAGCAGTTCTTC
CASSNPGLGPNEQFF
>.|few|TRBV28|TRBJ1-5
TGTGCCAGCAGTTTAACTCTAAGCAATCAGCCCCAGCATTTT
CASSLTLSNQPQHF
>.|.|TRBV10-1|TRBJ1-2
TGCGCCAGCAGTGAGTCAATAGGAGGTCCAAACTATGGCTACACCTTC
CASSESIGGPNYGYTF
>TRBD1|.|TRBV19|TRBJ1-1
TGTGCCAGTAGAAACCGGGACAGGGGGCGGAGGACTGAAGCTTTCTTT
CASRNRDRGRRTEAFF
>.|.|TRBV5-8|TRBJ2-3
TGTGCCAGCAGCCCCGGAAGATCTCGCTTGGCAGATACGCAGTATTTT
CASSPGRSRLADTQYF
>TRBD1|.|TRBV20-1|TRBJ1-5
TGCAGTGCTAGTCCCAACAGGGGCGATCAGCCCCAGCATTTT
CSASPNRGDQPQHF
>.|.|TRBV4-1|TRBJ2-1
TGCGCCAGCAGCCAAGTCCAAGAATCCTCCTACAATGAGCAGTTCTTC
CASSQVQESSYNEQFF